A single sample is the source of the 20 T cell receptor beta chains below, sequenced in a study of vaccination and CD4 T cells after COVID-19. Treatment of the sample: roughly nine-day PBMC culture with coronavirus spike peptide pools or control peptides (ViraFEST assay). For these TCRs, the target antigens are not known. Sequence data for DNA of cultured CD4+ T cells were generated by the Oncomine TCR Beta short-read assay. TCRdb re-called the PCR reads with MiXCR, one entry per CDR3 protein. The sample holds around 15,000 distinct CDR3 sequences, around half seen once. The material was CD4+ T cells from blood, cultured in vitro, obtained before SARS-CoV-2 vaccination. The receptor source for this set is a human donor who had recovered from COVID-19.

This clonotype appeared a single time. V is TRBV30 and J is TRBJ1-6; unclear D gene. Germline assignment: CDR1 GTSNPN and CDR2 SVGIG (reference sequence). V was trimmed by 0 bases and J by 9 bases, leaving 15 bases between them. This CDR3 has 15 amino acids. This CDR3 reads CAWSVRGSRPSPLHF. In DNA, the CDR3 is TGTGCCTGGAGTGTACGGGGTTCGCGGCCTTCACCCCTCCACTTT.

The chain carries TRBV6-5 and TRBJ2-7, with 9 bases lining up with TRBD1. Germline trimming cut 2 bases from V and 2 bases from J; bases unmatched to any gene: 4. Germline values: CDR1 MNHEY, CDR2 SVGAGI. The CDR3 sequence is 15 residues long. CDR3: CASSYQDRGAYEQYF. CDR3 bases: TGTGCCAGCAGTTACCAAGACAGGGGGGCCTACGAGCAGTACTTC.

V and J are TRBV7-2 and TRBJ2-2; 12 nucleotides line up with TRBD2. CDR1 SGHTA and CDR2 FQGNSA come from the germline V gene. There are 17 residues in the CDR3. Losses at the gene ends were 2 bases for V and 3 bases for J; bases not matched to a gene: 4. CDR3 protein: CASSLPGLAGHTGELFF. Written as DNA, the CDR3 is TGTGCCAGCAGCTTACCAGGACTAGCGGGGCACACCGGGGAGCTGTTTTTT.

The chain links TRBV14 to TRBJ2-7; 8 nucleotides line up with TRBD1. With V trimmed by 1 base and J by 5 bases, 10 bases remained unmatched. The CDR3 loop spans 16 amino acids. Germline V CDR1 and CDR2: SGHDN, FVKESK. CDR3 in amino acids: CASSQAGWQGANEQYF. In DNA, the CDR3 is TGTGCCAGCAGCCAAGCCGGTTGGCAGGGGGCAAACGAGCAGTACTTC.

The chain employs TRBV11-2 and TRBJ1-1; 8 nucleotides line up with TRBD1. Unmatched junction bases numbered 10, after V lost 3 bases and J lost 7 bases. The CDR3 sequence is 15 residues long. Germline CDR1 reads SGHAT; CDR2 reads FQNNGV. The CDR3 protein is CASSFWSGGASEAFF. In DNA, the CDR3 is TGTGCCAGCAGCTTTTGGTCAGGGGGCGCGAGTGAAGCTTTCTTT.

V is TRBV12-3 or TRBV12-4 and J is TRBJ2-1, with 10 bases lining up with TRBD2. This CDR3 contains 15 residues. V lost 5 bases to trimming and J lost 6 bases; unmatched junction nucleotides: 7. CDR3 residues: CASSQAGGLRNEQFF. In DNA, the CDR3 is TGTGCCAGCAGTCAAGCGGGAGGGCTGCGCAATGAGCAGTTCTTC.

The V and J genes are TRBV20-1 and TRBJ1-5, with D perhaps matching TRBD1 (6 bases). Germline V gene data show CDR1 as DFQATT and CDR2 as SNEGSKA (reference sequence). V gave up 2 bases and J gave up 0 bases, with 8 bases separating them. The CDR3 contains 14 residues. The CDR3 DNA reads TGCAGTGCTAGACGGACAGATAGCAATCAGCCCCAGCATTTT. Protein: CSARRTDSNQPQHF.

The chain uses TRBV19 and TRBJ1-5; TRBD1 aligns across 7 bases. CDR1 is LNHDA and CDR2 is SQIVND in the germline V gene (reference sequence). V gave up 6 bases and J gave up 7 bases; unmatched junction bases: 18. CDR3 length: 17 amino acids. Here the CDR3 reads CASRTHTDRTREQPQHF. CDR3 in DNA: TGTGCCAGTAGGACCCACACGGACAGGACTCGGGAACAGCCCCAGCATTTT. Supplemented by reference TRBV19 and TRBJ1-5, the full variable domain reads DGGITQSPKYLFRKEGQNVTLSCEQNLNHDAMYWYRQDPGQGLRLIYYSQIVNDFQKGDIAEGYSVSREKKESFPLTVTSAQKNPTAFYLCASRTHTDRTREQPQHFGDGTRLSIL.

The chain joins TRBV11-3 to TRBJ2-2; D not resolved. V lost 3 bases and J lost 6, with 17 bases in between. Germline CDR1 reads SGHNT; CDR2 reads YENEEA. CDR3 length: 16 amino acids. The CDR3 DNA sequence: TGTGCCAGCAGCTTCATCAGTGACTTAAGGTCCGGGGAGCTGTTTTTT. Protein product: CASSFISDLRSGELFF.

V is TRBV5-4 and J is TRBJ2-5; TRBD2 might be the D (6 bases). Germline V CDR1 and CDR2: SGHNT, YYREEE (reference sequence). The length of the CDR3 is 14 residues. V was pared by 0 bases and J by 3 bases, with 9 bases between. The CDR3 sequence: CASSLGTKKETQYF. CDR3 DNA sequence: TGTGCCAGCAGCTTGGGGACTAAGAAAGAGACCCAGTACTTC.

This clonotype occurred a few times. The V gene is TRBV20-1, the J gene TRBJ2-2; D possibly uses TRBD1 or TRBD2 (5 bases each). Trimming removed 3 bases at V and 5 bases at J, with 10 bases between. CDR1 and CDR2 (germline): DFQATT, SNEGSKA (reference sequence). This CDR3 comprises 13 residues. CDR3 coding DNA: TGCAGTGCTAGGGGGGAGACTACCGGGGAGCTGTTTTTT. Translated: CSARGETTGELFF.

The J gene is TRBJ1-5, the V gene TRBV27, with D perhaps TRBD1 (5 bases). Germline CDR1 MNHEY, CDR2 SMNVEV (reference sequence). V gave up 5 bases and J gave up 4 bases, with 18 bases separating them. CDR3 length: 16 amino acids. In DNA form, the CDR3 reads TGTGCCAGCAGTCCTACCGGGACTCTGGGAAATCAGCCCCAGCATTTT. The encoded protein is CASSPTGTLGNQPQHF.

This clonotype was seen only a few times. The rearrangement uses TRBV6-5 and TRBJ1-2, with a weak D call TRBD1 (5 bases). Trimming cost V 2 bases and J 8 bases, with 6 bases left between them. The germline CDR1 and CDR2 sequences are MNHEY and SVGAGI. The CDR3 loop spans 11 amino acids. As DNA, the CDR3 is TGTGCCAGCAGTTACGGGGGGGGCTACACCTTC. This gives the protein CASSYGGGYTF.

The table lists this clonotype with a count of one. The DNA for the CDR3 is TGCAGTGCCGACCCATCAACAGGGGCCCCTGAAGCTTTCTTT. It encodes CSADPSTGAPEAFF. The V and J genes are TRBV20-1 and TRBJ1-1; TRBD1 aligns across 7 bases. Germline trimming cut 6 bases from V and 6 bases from J; bases unmatched to any gene: 13. There are 14 residues in the CDR3. CDR1 is DFQATT and CDR2 is SNEGSKA in the germline V gene (reference sequence).

A few counts support this clonotype. The chain carries TRBV19 and TRBJ1-5; a weak D match, TRBD1 (6 bases). Trimming took off 7 bases at V and 0 bases at J, with 13 bases between the two ends. The CDR3 has 15 residues. Germline CDR1 LNHDA, CDR2 SQIVND (reference sequence). The CDR3 DNA reads TGTGCCAGTAAGGGGGTAACCACTAGCAATCAGCCCCAGCATTTT. Translated: CASKGVTTSNQPQHF. The full variable domain, its missing parts supplied by reference TRBV19 and TRBJ1-5, is DGGITQSPKYLFRKEGQNVTLSCEQNLNHDAMYWYRQDPGQGLRLIYYSQIVNDFQKGDIAEGYSVSREKKESFPLTVTSAQKNPTAFYLCASKGVTTSNQPQHFGDGTRLSIL.

J is TRBJ2-2 and V is TRBV20-1; 10 bases are a match to TRBD2. CDR3 length: 16 residues. The junction had 11 bases not matched to a gene; V was cut back by 6 bases and J by 4 bases. CDR1 is DFQATT and CDR2 is SNEGSKA in the germline V gene (reference sequence). CDR3 residues: CSAPAQTSGATGELFF. The CDR3 DNA is TGCAGTGCCCCCGCCCAAACTAGCGGGGCCACCGGGGAGCTGTTTTTT.

The chain uses TRBV2 and TRBJ1-5; D is unresolved. Germline V gene lookup returns CDR1 SNHLY and CDR2 FYNNEI. The V end lost 0 bases, the J end lost 0 bases, and 6 bases lay between the germline ends. The CDR3 contains 15 residues. The CDR3 region is CASSEAGNSNQPQHF. The CDR3 coding sequence is TGTGCCAGCAGTGAAGCAGGCAATAGCAATCAGCCCCAGCATTTT.

CDR3 nucleotide sequence: TGCGCCAGCAGCTTGGGCCGGGGTGAGAATGAAGCTTTCTTT. The encoded protein is CASSLGRGENEAFF. This chain uses TRBV5-1 with TRBJ1-1; D is unclear. V lost 0 bases to trimming and J lost 7 bases, with 13 bases between them. Germline CDR1 SGHRS, CDR2 YFSETQ. The CDR3 length is 14 residues.

The chain carries TRBV28 and TRBJ2-2; possibly TRBD2 for D (6 bases). The CDR3 totals 14 residues. Trimming took 4 bases from V and 7 from J, leaving 13 bases between them. Germline V gives CDR1 MDHEN, CDR2 SYDVKM. The CDR3 loop reads CASSYYQGGGELFF. CDR3 nucleotide sequence: TGTGCCAGCAGTTACTACCAGGGAGGCGGGGAGCTGTTTTTT. Full variable domain (outside the CDR3, taken from reference TRBV28 and TRBJ2-2): DVKVTQSSRYLVKRTGEKVFLECVQDMDHENMFWYRQDPGLGLRLIYFSYDVKMKEKGDIPEGYSVSREKKERFSLILESASTNQTSMYLCASSYYQGGGELFFGEGSRLTVL.

V usage is TRBV20-1 and J usage is TRBJ1-5; D possibly corresponds to TRBD1 (5 bases). The V gene's germline CDR1 is DFQATT and CDR2 SNEGSKA (reference sequence). This CDR3 is 13 amino acids long. V lost 5 bases and J 6 bases, leaving 14 bases between the germline ends. This chain's CDR3 is CSALGLGAQPQHF. The CDR3 bases are TGCAGTGCTCTGGGCTTAGGGGCTCAGCCCCAGCATTTT.